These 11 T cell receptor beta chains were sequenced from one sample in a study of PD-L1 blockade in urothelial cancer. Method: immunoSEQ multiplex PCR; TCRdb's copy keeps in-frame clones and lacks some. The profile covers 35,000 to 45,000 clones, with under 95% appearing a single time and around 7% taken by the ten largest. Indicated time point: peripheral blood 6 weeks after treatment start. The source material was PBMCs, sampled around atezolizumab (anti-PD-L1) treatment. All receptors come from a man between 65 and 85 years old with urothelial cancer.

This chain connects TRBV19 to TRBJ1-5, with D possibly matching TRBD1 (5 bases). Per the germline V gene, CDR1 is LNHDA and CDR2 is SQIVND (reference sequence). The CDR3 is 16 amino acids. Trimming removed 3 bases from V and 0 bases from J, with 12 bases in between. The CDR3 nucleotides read TGTGCCAGTAGTATTAAACAGGTTTATAGCAATCAGCCCCAGCATTTT. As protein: CASSIKQVYSNQPQHF.

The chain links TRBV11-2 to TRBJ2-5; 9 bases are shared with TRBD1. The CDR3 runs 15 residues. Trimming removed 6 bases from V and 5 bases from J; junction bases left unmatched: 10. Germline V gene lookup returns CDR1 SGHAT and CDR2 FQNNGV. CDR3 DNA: TGTGCCAGCAGACTAGGACAGGGGATGGGGGAGACCCAGTACTTC. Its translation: CASRLGQGMGETQYF. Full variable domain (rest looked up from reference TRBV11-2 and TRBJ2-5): EAGVAQSPRYKIIEKRQSVAFWCNPISGHATLYWYQQILGQGPKLLIQFQNNGVVDDSQLPKDRFSAERLKGVDSTLKIQPAKLEDSAVYLCASRLGQGMGETQYFGPGTRLLVL.

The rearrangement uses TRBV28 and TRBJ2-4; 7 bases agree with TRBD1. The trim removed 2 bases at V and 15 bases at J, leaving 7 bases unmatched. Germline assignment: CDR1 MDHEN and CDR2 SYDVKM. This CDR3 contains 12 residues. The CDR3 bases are TGTGCCAGCAGTTTACGACAGGGATCTCTGTACTTC. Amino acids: CASSLRQGSLYF. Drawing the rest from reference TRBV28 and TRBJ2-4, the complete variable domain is DVKVTQSSRYLVKRTGEKVFLECVQDMDHENMFWYRQDPGLGLRLIYFSYDVKMKEKGDIPEGYSVSREKKERFSLILESASTNQTSMYLCASSLRQGSLYFGAGTRLSVL.

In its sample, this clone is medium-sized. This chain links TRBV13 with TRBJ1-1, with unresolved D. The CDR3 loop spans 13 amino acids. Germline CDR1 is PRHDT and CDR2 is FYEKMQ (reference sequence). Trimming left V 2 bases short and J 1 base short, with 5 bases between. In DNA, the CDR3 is TGTGCCAGCAGCTTAAGCCCGAACACTGAAGCTTTCTTT. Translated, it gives CASSLSPNTEAFF.

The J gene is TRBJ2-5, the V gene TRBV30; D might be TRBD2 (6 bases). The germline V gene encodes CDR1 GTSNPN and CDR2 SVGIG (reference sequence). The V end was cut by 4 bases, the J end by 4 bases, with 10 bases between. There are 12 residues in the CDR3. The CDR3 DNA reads TGTGCCTGGAAGGGAGGCGCAGAGACCCAGTACTTC. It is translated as CAWKGGAETQYF.

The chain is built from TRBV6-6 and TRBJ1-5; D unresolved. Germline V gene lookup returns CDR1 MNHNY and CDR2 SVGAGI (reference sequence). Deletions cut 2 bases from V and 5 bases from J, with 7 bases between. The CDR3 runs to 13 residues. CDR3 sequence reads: CASSYTDHQPQHF. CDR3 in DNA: TGTGCCAGCAGTTACACAGATCATCAGCCCCAGCATTTT.

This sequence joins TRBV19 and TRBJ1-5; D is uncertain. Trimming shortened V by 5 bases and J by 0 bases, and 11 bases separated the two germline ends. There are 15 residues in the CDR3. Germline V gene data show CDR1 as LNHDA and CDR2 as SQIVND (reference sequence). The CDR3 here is CASSLREGSNQPQHF. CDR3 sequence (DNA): TGTGCCAGTAGTTTGCGTGAGGGTAGCAATCAGCCCCAGCATTTT.

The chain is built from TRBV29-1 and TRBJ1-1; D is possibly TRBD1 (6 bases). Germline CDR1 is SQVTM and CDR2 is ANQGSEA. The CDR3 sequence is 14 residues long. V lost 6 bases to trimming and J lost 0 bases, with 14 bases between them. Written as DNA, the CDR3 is TGCAGCGTGGTACTGGGGGCGCTGAACACTGAAGCTTTCTTT. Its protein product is CSVVLGALNTEAFF.

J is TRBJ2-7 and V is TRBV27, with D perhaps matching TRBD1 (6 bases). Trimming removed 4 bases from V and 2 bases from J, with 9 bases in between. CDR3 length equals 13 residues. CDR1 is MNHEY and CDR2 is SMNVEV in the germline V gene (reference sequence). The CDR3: CASSSRTAYEQYF. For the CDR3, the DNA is TGTGCCAGCAGTTCGAGGACAGCCTACGAGCAGTACTTC.

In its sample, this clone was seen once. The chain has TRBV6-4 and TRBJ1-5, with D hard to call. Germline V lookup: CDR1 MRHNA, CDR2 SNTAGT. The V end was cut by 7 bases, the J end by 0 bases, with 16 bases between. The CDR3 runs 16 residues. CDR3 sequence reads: CASKRGQEPSNQPQHF. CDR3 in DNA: TGTGCCAGCAAACGGGGTCAGGAGCCTAGCAATCAGCCCCAGCATTTT.

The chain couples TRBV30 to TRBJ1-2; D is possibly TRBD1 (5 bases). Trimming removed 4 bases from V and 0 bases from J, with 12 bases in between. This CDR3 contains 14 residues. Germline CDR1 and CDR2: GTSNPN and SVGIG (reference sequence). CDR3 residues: CAWIRDSSNYGYTF. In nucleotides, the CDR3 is TGTGCCTGGATCCGAGACAGCTCTAACTATGGCTACACCTTC.